This T cell receptor (beta chain) derives from a study of CXCR3-negative and CXCR3-positive naive CD8 T cells. There are 15 residues in the CDR3. CDR1 and CDR2 from the germline V gene are SQVTM and ANQGSEA. UMI-tagged TRB cDNA libraries were built via 5' RACE. TCRdb reanalyzed the 5' RACE reads, giving one entry per CDR3 protein sequence and no DNA. The listing records roughly 100,000 distinct CDR3 sequences. What was sequenced was naive CXCR3- CD8+ T cells from blood. The subset is: CD45RO-CCR7+CD27+CD95- naive CD8+ T cells lacking CXCR3 (TNR3-). The origin of this receptor is a human donor in good health. Some clones in this sample may be carry-over from other donors' samples. This chain joins TRBV29-1 and TRBJ2-1; no DNA is available, so the TRBD2 call from TCRdb remains unchecked. The CDR3 spells CSVELAGGWYNEQFF.